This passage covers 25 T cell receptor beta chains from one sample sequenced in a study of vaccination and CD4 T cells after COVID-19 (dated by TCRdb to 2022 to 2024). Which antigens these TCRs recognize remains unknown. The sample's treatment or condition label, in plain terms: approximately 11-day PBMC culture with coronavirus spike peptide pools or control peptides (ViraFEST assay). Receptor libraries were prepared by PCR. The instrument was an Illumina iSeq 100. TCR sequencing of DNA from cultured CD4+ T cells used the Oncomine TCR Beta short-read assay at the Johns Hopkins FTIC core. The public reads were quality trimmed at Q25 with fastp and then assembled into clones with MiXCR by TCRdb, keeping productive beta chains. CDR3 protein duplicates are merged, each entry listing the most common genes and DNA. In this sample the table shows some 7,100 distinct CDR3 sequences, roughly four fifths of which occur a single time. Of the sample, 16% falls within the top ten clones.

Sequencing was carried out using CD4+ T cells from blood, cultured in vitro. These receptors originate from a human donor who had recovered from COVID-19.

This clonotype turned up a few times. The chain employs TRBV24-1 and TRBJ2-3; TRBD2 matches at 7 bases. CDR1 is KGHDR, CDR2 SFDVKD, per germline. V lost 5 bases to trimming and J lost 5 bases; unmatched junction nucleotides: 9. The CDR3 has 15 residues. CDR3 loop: CATSALGGKGDTQYF. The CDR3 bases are TGTGCCACCAGTGCCCTGGGGGGGAAGGGAGATACGCAGTATTTT.

The CDR3 region has the DNA TGTGCCAGCAGCTTAGGTCAGGGAGGTCAGCCCCAGCATTTT. Protein: CASSLGQGGQPQHF. The chain uses TRBV7-6 and TRBJ1-5; D may be TRBD1 (5 bases). CDR3 size: 14 residues. The germline V gene has CDR1 SGHVS and CDR2 FNYEAQ. V was cut by 1 base and J by 6 bases, with 10 bases left in between.

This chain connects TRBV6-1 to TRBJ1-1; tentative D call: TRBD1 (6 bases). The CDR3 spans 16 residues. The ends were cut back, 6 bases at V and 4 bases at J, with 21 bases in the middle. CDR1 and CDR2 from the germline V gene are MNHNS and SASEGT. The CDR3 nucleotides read TGTGCCAGCAGCGACGCTCCCAACAGGGCGGGCACTGAAGCTTTCTTT. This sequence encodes CASSDAPNRAGTEAFF.

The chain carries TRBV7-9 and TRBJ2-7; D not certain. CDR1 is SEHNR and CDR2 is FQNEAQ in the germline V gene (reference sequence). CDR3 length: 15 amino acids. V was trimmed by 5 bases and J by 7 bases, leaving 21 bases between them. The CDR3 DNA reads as TGTGCCAGCAGCCCACCCCAGGTACCGAAGAGGGAGCAGTACTTC. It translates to CASSPPQVPKREQYF.

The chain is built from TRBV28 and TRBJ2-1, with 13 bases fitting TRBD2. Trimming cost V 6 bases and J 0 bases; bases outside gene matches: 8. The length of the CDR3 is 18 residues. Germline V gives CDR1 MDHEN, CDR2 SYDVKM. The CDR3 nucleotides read TGTGCCAGCAGCCGTCGACTAGCGGGAGGTTTCTCCTACAATGAGCAGTTCTTC. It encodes CASSRRLAGGFSYNEQFF.

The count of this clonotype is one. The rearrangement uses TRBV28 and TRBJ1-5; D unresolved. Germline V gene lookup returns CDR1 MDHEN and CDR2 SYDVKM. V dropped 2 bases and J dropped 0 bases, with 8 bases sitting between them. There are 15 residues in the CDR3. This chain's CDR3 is CASSLGRYSNQPQHF. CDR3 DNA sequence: TGTGCCAGCAGTTTAGGGAGGTATAGCAATCAGCCCCAGCATTTT.

CDR3 nucleotides: TGCAGTGCTAGTCCATCCGGGACGGGGAGGACCGGGGAGCTGTTTTTT. It specifies CSASPSGTGRTGELFF. The V and J genes are TRBV20-1 and TRBJ2-2; possible D gene TRBD2, 6 bases. With 3 bases removed from V and 5 bases from J, the gap between germline ends came to 19 bases. Per germline, CDR1 DFQATT and CDR2 SNEGSKA (reference sequence). The CDR3 is 16 amino acids.

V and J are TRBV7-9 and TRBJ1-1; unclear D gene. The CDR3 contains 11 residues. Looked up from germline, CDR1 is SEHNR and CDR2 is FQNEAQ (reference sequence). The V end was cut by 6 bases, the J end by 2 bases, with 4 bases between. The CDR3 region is CASRVNTEAFF. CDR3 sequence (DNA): TGTGCCAGCAGGGTTAACACTGAAGCTTTCTTT. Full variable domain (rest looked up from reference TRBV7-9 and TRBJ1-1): DTGVSQNPRHKITKRGQNVTFRCDPISEHNRLYWYRQTLGQGPEFLTYFQNEAQLEKSRLLSDRFSAERPKGSFSTLEIQRTEQGDSAMYLCASRVNTEAFFGQGTRLTVV.

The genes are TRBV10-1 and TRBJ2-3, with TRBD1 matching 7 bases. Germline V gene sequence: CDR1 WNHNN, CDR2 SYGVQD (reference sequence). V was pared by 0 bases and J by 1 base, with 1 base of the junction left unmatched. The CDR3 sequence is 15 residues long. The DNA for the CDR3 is TGCGCCAGCAGTGAGTCTGGGACAGGCACAGATACGCAGTATTTT. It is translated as CASSESGTGTDTQYF.

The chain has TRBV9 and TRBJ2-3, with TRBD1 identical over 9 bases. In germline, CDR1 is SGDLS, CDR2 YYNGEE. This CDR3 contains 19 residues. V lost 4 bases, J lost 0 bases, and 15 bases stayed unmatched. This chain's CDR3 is CASSTSQGASGTSTDTQYF. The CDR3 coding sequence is TGTGCCAGCAGCACTTCACAGGGGGCGAGCGGAACTAGCACAGATACGCAGTATTTT.

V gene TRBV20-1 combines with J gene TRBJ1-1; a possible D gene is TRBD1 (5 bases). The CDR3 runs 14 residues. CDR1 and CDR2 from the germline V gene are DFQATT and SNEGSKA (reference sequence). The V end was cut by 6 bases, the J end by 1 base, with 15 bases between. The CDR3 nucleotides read TGCAGTGCCTCCGTCGGACATTCGAACACTGAAGCTTTCTTT. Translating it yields CSASVGHSNTEAFF.

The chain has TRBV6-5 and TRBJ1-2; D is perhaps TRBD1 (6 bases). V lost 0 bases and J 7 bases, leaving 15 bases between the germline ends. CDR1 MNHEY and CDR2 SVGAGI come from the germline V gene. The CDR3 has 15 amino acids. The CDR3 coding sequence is TGTGCCAGCAGTTACTCGATTGGGGACAAGGCTGGCTACACCTTC. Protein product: CASSYSIGDKAGYTF.

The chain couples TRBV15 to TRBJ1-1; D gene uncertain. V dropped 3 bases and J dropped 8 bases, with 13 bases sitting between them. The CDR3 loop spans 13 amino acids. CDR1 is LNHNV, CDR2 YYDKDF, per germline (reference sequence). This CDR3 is CATSSDARWEAFF. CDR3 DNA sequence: TGTGCCACCAGCAGTGATGCCCGTTGGGAAGCTTTCTTT.

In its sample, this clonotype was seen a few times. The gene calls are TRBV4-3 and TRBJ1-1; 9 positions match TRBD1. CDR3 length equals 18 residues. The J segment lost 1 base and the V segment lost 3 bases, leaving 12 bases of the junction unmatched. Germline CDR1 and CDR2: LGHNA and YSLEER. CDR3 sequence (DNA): TGCGCCAGCAGCCACCGACGGGACAGGGCCCCAGGGAACACTGAAGCTTTCTTT. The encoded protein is CASSHRRDRAPGNTEAFF.

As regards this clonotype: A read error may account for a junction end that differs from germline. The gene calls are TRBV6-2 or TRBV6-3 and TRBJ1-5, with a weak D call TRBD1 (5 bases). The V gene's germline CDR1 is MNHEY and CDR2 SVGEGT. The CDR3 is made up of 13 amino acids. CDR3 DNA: TGTGCCAGCAGGGATCCCCTCGTACGAACAGGTACTTTT. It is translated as CASRDPLVRTGTF.

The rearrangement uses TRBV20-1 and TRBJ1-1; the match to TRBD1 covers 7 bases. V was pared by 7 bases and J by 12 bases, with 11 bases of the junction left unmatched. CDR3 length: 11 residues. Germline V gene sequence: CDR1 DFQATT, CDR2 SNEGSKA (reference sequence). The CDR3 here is CSVERQGRTFF. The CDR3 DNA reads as TGCAGTGTGGAGCGACAGGGTCGAACTTTCTTT.

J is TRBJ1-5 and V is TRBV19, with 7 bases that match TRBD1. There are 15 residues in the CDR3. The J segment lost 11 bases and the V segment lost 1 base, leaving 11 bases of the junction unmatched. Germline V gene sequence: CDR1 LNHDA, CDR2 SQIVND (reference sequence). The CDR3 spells CASSIGGDSLLSQHF. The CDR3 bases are TGTGCCAGTAGTATAGGGGGGGACAGCCTACTCTCCCAGCATTTT.

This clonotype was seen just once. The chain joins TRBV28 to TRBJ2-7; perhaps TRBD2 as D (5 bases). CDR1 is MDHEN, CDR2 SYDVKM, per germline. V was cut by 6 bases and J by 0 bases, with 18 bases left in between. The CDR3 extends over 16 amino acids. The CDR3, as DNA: TGTGCCAGCAGCGGGAACACGTACATCAGCTCCTACGAGCAGTACTTC. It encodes CASSGNTYISSYEQYF.

CDR3 DNA sequence: TGCAGTGCTAGAGGAGGGAGTGGAAACACCATATATTTT. This codes for CSARGGSGNTIYF. The chain uses TRBV20-1 and TRBJ1-3; D remains ambiguous. Per the germline V gene, CDR1 is DFQATT and CDR2 is SNEGSKA (reference sequence). V lost 1 base to trimming and J lost 3 bases, with 7 bases between them. This CDR3 contains 13 residues.

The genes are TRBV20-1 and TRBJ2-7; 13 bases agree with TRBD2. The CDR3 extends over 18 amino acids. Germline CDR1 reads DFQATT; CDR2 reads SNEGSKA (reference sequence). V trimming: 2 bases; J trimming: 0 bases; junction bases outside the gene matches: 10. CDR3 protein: CSARPIGTSGTSSYEQYF. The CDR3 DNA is TGCAGTGCTAGACCTATCGGGACTAGCGGGACGAGCTCCTACGAGCAGTACTTC.

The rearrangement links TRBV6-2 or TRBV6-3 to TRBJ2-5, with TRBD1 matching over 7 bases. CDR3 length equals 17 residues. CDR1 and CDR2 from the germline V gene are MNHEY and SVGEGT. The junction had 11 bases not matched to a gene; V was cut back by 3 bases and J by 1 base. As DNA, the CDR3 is TGTGCCAGCAGTTATCCTCTGACAGGGCTGCCCCAAGAGACCCAGTACTTC. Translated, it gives CASSYPLTGLPQETQYF.

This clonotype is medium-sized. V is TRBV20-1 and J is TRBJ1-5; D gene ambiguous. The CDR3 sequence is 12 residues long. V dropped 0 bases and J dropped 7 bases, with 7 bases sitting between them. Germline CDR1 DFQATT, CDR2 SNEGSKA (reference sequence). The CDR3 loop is CSARESLQPQHF. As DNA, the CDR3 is TGCAGTGCTAGAGAATCCCTACAGCCCCAGCATTTT.

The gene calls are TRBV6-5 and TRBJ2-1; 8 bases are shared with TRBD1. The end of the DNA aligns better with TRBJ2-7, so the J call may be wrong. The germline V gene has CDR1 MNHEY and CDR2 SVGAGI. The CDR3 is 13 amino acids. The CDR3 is CASSYRQGNEQYF. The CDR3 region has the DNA TGTGCCAGCAGTTACCGACAGGGGAACGAGCAGTACTTC.

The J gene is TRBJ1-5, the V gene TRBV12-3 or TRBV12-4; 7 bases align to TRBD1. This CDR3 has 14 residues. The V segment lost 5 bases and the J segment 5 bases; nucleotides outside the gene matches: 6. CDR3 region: CASSPTGADQPQHF. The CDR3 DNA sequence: TGTGCCAGCAGTCCTACAGGGGCGGATCAGCCCCAGCATTTT.

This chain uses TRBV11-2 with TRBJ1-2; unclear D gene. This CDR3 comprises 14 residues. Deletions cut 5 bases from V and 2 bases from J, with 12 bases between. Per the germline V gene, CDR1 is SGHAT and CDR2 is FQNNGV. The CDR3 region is CASSPGRRNYGYTF. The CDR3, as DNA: TGTGCCAGCAGCCCCGGACGGCGGAACTATGGCTACACCTTC.